These 8 T cell receptor beta chains were sequenced from one sample in a study of response to subunit inactivated influenza vaccine. MiXCR, applied by TCRdb to the RT-PCR reads, yields one record per CDR3 protein. The repertoire consists of hundreds of thousands of distinct CDR3 sequences, with around 25% occurring once and the leading ten covering approximately 2%. The sequencing here drew on CD4+ T cells sorted from PBMCs, taken 5 to 6 days after vaccination. The receptors here all came from a man between 45 and 60 years old who received an inactivated influenza vaccine.

J is TRBJ2-7 and V is TRBV5-1, with a weak D call TRBD2 (6 bases). This CDR3 region has 16 residues. Looked up from germline, CDR1 is SGHRS and CDR2 is YFSETQ. V lost 4 bases and J lost 4, with 21 bases in between. The CDR3 spells CASSRRMAEGRYEQYF. The DNA for the CDR3 is TGCGCCAGCAGCCGTCGGATGGCGGAGGGGAGGTACGAGCAGTACTTC.

This clonotype was counted between two and nine times. The V gene is TRBV9, the J gene TRBJ2-7; no definite D call. The CDR3 covers 14 residues. Trimming took off 0 bases at V and 6 bases at J, with 13 bases between the two ends. Germline-derived CDR1 and CDR2 are SGDLS and YYNGEE. This CDR3 is CASSVDGTLGEQYF. CDR3 DNA: TGTGCCAGCAGCGTAGATGGCACCTTGGGCGAGCAGTACTTC.

This clonotype showed up just a few times. This chain uses TRBV6-1 with TRBJ2-3, with a tentative D call TRBD1 (6 bases). The germline gives CDR1 MNHNS, CDR2 SASEGT. The CDR3 is made up of 14 amino acids. The ends were cut back, 6 bases at V and 4 bases at J, with 14 bases in the middle. CDR3 region: CASRPSGTSDTQYF. The CDR3 DNA sequence: TGTGCCAGCAGACCCTCCGGGACATCAGATACGCAGTATTTT.

The sample holds many counts of this clonotype. CDR3 in DNA: TGTGCCAGCAGTTACGCCGGGACACTCCAAGAGACCCAGTACTTC. Its translation: CASSYAGTLQETQYF. V usage is TRBV6-2 or TRBV6-3 and J usage is TRBJ2-5, with D perhaps matching TRBD1 (6 bases). The germline gives CDR1 MNHEY, CDR2 SVGEGT. There are 15 residues in the CDR3. Trimming cost V 2 bases and J 1 base, with 11 bases left between them.

This clonotype has just a few counts. The J gene is TRBJ2-1, the V gene TRBV6-5; 9 positions agree with TRBD1. The CDR3 runs 17 residues. Germline V lookup: CDR1 MNHEY, CDR2 SVGAGI. J lost 4 bases, V lost 2 bases, and 9 bases had no gene match. CDR3 sequence reads: CASSYRMQDRGYNEQFF. In DNA, the CDR3 is TGTGCCAGCAGTTACAGAATGCAGGACAGGGGTTACAATGAGCAGTTCTTC.

V and J are TRBV12-3 or TRBV12-4 and TRBJ2-7; 8 nucleotides agree with TRBD1. V lost 5 bases to trimming and J lost 9 bases; unmatched junction nucleotides: 6. CDR3 length equals 12 residues. CDR3 loop: CASSRTGLWQYF. The CDR3, as DNA: TGTGCCAGCAGTCGGACAGGGTTGTGGCAGTACTTC.

This clonotype occurred a few times. V is TRBV6-2 or TRBV6-3 and J is TRBJ2-1; possible D gene TRBD2, 6 bases. The V and J ends lost 6 bases and 1 base respectively, with 13 bases between them. Germline loops: CDR1 MNHEY, CDR2 SVGEGT. This CDR3 is built from 15 residues. CDR3 sequence: CASSVLATSYNEQFF. CDR3 DNA sequence: TGTGCCAGCAGCGTGCTAGCGACGTCCTACAATGAGCAGTTCTTC.

The V and J genes are TRBV7-2 and TRBJ2-3, with D perhaps TRBD1 (5 bases). The CDR3 runs 15 residues. Trimming left V 5 bases short and J 1 base short, with 13 bases between. CDR1 and CDR2 from the germline V gene are SGHTA and FQGNSA. DNA for the CDR3: TGTGCCAGCAGCCCAAGAGACAGTCGCACAGATACGCAGTATTTT. Translation gives CASSPRDSRTDTQYF.